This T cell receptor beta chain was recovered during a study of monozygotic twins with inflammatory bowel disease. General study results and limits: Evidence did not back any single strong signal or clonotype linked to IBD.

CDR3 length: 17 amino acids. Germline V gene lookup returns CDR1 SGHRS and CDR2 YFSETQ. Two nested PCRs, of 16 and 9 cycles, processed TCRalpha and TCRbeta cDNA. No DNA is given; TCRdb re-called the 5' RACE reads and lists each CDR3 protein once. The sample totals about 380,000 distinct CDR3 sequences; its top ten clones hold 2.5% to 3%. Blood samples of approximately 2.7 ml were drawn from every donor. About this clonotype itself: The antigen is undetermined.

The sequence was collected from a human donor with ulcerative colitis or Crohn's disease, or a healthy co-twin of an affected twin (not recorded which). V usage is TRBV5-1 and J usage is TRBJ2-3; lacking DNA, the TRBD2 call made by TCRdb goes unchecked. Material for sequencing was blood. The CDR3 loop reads CASSLTVLAGITDTQYF.